Listed here is a single T cell receptor beta chain. This record belongs to a study of blood T cell repertoires in COVID-19. Across the study: Acute and convalescent COVID-19 specimens originated in the United States, Italy and Spain. Sources were T cells, B-cell-depleted T cells, or PBMCs; the material itself was cDNA or gDNA.

In the authors' workflow: Estimation of nucleated cell counts relied on the amplification of reference gene primers. Data came from immunoSEQ multiplex PCR; TCRdb stores just in-frame clones and leaves some out. V, J and clone size are taken as reported in that table, and D and trimming were inferred from the DNA itself. The sample holds about 68,000 clones, approximately 90% seen once. Germline CDR1 KGHSH, CDR2 LQKENI. The CDR3 spans 16 residues. V gave up 6 bases and J gave up 2 bases; unmatched junction bases: 6. The chain joins TRBV18 to TRBJ2-1; 11 nucleotides agree with TRBD2. Sequencing was carried out using peripheral blood. The sequence was obtained from a man aged 30 to 45 with acute or convalescent COVID-19. In DNA, the CDR3 is TGTGCCAGCTCTCCCCGACTAGCGGGGACCTACAATGAGCAGTTCTTC. Protein sequence: CASSPRLAGTYNEQFF.